The clone carrying this T cell receptor beta chain was seen a single time. The antigen remains undetermined. Primers: 60 Vbeta forward and 13 Jbeta reverse. TCRdb's table, derived via immunoSEQ multiplex PCR, lists solely in-frame clones and lacks some. The sample has about 280,000 clones, roughly 90% seen once. The sample belongs to a study of cytomegalovirus exposure and HLA in healthy donors. Whole-study findings and limits: Reports described diagnosis of cytomegalovirus status by the classifier as highly specific and sensitive.

The germline V and J ends were trimmed by 5 bases and 6 bases, with 6 bases remaining between them. Germline CDR1 is MNHEY and CDR2 is SMNVEV (reference sequence). The CDR3 has 11 residues. The rearrangement uses TRBV27 and TRBJ2-3; D gene uncertain. The TCR was taken from a young woman in good health and CMV-seronegative. Sequences were obtained from PBMCs. CDR3 sequence (DNA): TGTGCCAGCAGTCGTTCGGATACGCAGTATTTT. Encoded protein: CASSRSDTQYF.